Detailed here is one T cell receptor (beta chain). Its antigen is unknown. This sample was included in a study of T-cell reconstitution after alpha-beta-depleted transplantation in children. This sample's TCRbeta library carried unique molecular identifier barcodes. TCRdb re-analysed the PCR reads in MiXCR, keeping a single row per CDR3 protein. The table lists approximately 16,000 distinct CDR3 sequences, around 4.9% of them singletons. General observations from the study: Alpha-beta T cells about two months after transplant reportedly derived from several hundred expanded graft clones.

V was shortened by 6 bases and J by 3 bases, with 24 bases between the two germline ends. This CDR3 has 17 amino acids. CDR1 is LNHDA, CDR2 SQIVND, per germline (reference sequence). This TCR was sampled from a boy younger than 18 with acute lymphoblastic leukemia, due to receive a stem cell transplant. The sample consisted of PBMCs, taken before TCRalphabeta/CD19-depleted stem cell transplant. The V and J genes are TRBV19 and TRBJ2-7; perhaps TRBD2 as D (8 bases). In DNA, the CDR3 is TGTGCCAGTAGCCCCTCGGGAGGGGGCGGTGGGGGCTACGAGCAGTACTTC. Its protein product is CASSPSGGGGGGYEQYF.